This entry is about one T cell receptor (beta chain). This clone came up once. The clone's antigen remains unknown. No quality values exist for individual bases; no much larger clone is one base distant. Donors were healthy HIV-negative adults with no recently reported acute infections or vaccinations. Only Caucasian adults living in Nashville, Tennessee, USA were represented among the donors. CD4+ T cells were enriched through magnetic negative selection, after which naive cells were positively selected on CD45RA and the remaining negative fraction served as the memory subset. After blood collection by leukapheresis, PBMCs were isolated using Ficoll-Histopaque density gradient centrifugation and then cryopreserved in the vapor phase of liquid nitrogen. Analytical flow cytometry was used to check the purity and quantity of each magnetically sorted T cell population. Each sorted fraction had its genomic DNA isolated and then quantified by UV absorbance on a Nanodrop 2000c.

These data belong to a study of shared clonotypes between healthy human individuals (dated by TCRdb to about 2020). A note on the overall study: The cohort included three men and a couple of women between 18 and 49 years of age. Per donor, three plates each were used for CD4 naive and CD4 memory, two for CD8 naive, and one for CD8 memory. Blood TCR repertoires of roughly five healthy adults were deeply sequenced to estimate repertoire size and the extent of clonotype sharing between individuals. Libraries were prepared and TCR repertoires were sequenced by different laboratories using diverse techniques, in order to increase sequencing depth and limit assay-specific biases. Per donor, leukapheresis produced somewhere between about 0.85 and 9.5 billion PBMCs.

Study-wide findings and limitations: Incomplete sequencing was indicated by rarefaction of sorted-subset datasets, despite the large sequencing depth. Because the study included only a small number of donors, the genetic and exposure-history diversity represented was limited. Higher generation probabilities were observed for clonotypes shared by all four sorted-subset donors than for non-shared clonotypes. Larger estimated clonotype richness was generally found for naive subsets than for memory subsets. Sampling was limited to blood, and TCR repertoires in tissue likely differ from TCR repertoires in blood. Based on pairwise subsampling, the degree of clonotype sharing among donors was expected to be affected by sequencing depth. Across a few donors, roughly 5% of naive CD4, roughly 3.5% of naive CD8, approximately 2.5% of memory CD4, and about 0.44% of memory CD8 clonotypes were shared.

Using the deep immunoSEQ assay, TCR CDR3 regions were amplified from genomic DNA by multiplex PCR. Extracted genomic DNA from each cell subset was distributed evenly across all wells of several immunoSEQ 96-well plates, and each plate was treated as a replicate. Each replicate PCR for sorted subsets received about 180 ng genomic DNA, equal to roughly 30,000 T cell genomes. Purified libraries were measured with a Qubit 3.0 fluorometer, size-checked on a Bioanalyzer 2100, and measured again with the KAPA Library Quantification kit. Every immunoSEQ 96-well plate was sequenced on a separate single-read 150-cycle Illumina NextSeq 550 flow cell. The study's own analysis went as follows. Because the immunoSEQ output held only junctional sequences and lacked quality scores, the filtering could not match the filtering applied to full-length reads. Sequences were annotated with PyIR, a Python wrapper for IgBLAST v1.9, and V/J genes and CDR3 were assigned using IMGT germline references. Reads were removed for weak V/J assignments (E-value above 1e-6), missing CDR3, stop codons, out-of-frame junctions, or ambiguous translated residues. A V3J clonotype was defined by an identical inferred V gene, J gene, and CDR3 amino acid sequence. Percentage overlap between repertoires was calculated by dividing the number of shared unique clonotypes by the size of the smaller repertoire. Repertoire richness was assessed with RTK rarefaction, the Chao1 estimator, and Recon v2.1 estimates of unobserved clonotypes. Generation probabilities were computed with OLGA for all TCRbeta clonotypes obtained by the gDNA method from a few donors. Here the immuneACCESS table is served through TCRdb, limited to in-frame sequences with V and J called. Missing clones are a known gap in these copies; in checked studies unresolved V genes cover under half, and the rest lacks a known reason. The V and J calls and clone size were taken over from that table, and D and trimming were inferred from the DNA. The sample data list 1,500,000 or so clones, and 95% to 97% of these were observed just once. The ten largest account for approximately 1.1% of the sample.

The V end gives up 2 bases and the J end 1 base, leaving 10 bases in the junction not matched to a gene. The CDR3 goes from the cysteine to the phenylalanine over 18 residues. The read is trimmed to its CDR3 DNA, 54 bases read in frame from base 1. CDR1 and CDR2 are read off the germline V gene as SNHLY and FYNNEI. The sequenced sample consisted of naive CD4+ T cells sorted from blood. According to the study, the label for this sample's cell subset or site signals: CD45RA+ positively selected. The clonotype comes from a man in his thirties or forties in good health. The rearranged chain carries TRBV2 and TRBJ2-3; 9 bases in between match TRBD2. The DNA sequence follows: TGTGCCAGCAGTGAATTGGTAGCGGGAGTTGGTGGCACAGATACGCAGTATTTT. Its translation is CASSELVAGVGGTDTQYF. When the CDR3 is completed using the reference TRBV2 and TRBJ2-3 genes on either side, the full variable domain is EPEVTQTPSHQVTQMGQEVILRCVPISNHLYFYWYRQILGQKVEFLVSFYNNEISEKSEIFDDQFSVERPDGSNFTLKIRSTKLEDSAMYFCASSELVAGVGGTDTQYFGPGTRLTVL.